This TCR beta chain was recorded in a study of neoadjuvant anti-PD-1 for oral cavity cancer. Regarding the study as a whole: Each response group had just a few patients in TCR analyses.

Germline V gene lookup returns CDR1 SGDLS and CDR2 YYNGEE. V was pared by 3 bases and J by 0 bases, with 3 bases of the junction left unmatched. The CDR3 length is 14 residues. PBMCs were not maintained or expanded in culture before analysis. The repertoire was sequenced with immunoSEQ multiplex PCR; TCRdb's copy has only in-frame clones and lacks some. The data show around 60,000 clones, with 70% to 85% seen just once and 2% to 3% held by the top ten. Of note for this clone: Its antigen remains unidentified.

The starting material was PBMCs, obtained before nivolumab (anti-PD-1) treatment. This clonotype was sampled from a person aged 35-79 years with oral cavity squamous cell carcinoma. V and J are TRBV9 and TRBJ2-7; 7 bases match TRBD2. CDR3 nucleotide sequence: TGTGCCAGCAGCGCGCGGGGGAGCTCCTACGAGCAGTACTTC. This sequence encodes CASSARGSSYEQYF.